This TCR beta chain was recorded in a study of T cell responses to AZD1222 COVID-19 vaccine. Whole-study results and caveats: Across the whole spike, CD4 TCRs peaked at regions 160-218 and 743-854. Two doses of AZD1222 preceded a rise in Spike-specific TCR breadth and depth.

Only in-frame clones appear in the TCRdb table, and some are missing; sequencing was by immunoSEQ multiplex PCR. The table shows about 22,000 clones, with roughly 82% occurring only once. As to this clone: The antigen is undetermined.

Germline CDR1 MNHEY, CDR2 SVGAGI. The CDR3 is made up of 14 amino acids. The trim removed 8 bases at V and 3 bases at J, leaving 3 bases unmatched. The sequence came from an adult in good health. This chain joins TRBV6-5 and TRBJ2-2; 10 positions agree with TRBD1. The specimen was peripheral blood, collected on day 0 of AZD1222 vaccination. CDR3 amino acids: CASQGQGYTGELFF. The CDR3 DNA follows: TGTGCCAGCCAGGGACAGGGGTACACCGGGGAGCTGTTTTTT.